This section outlines one T cell receptor (beta chain) sequence together with its context. This sample stems from a study of blood T cell repertoires in COVID-19. At the level of the study: T cells, B-cell-depleted T cells, or PBMCs supplied cDNA or gDNA.

The authors' processing: Nucleated cell counts were estimated from reference gene primer amplification. Assay used: immunoSEQ multiplex PCR; TCRdb lists only in-frame clones, some missing. V, J and clone size reflect that table, while D and trimming were determined from the DNA. The profile shows roughly 250,000 clones, roughly 83% of them singletons. This CDR3 region has 14 residues. V gave up 3 bases and J gave up 5 bases, with 14 bases separating them. Germline CDR1 and CDR2: SNHLY and FYNNEI. The sample was peripheral blood. The sequence derives from a woman at least 80 years old with acute or convalescent COVID-19. The chain uses TRBV2 and TRBJ2-7; weak D call: TRBD1 (5 bases). The CDR3 region is CASSEGQGIHEQYF. The CDR3 DNA reads TGTGCCAGCAGTGAGGGTCAGGGCATCCACGAGCAGTACTTC. The whole variable domain, filled in from reference TRBV2 and TRBJ2-7, reads EPEVTQTPSHQVTQMGQEVILRCVPISNHLYFYWYRQILGQKVEFLVSFYNNEISEKSEIFDDQFSVERPDGSNFTLKIRSTKLEDSAMYFCASSEGQGIHEQYFGPGTRLTVT.